This T cell receptor beta chain came from a study of shared clonotypes between healthy human individuals. Generated by immunoSEQ multiplex PCR, the TCRdb table keeps only in-frame clones and is missing some. Of roughly 650,000 clones in the sample, about 96% were seen once. The TCR was taken from a woman aged 25 to 45 in good health. Sequencing input: naive CD4+ T cells sorted from blood. Subset: CD45RA+ positively selected.

The CDR3 DNA reads as TGTGCCAGCAGTACACTAGCGGGAGCTGGTACCGGGGAGCTGTTTTTT. The encoded protein is CASSTLAGAGTGELFF. The chain links TRBV9 to TRBJ2-2; 11 nucleotides line up with TRBD2. Unmatched junction bases numbered 8, after V lost 5 bases and J lost 5 bases. The CDR3 covers 16 residues. Germline V CDR1 and CDR2: SGDLS, YYNGEE.